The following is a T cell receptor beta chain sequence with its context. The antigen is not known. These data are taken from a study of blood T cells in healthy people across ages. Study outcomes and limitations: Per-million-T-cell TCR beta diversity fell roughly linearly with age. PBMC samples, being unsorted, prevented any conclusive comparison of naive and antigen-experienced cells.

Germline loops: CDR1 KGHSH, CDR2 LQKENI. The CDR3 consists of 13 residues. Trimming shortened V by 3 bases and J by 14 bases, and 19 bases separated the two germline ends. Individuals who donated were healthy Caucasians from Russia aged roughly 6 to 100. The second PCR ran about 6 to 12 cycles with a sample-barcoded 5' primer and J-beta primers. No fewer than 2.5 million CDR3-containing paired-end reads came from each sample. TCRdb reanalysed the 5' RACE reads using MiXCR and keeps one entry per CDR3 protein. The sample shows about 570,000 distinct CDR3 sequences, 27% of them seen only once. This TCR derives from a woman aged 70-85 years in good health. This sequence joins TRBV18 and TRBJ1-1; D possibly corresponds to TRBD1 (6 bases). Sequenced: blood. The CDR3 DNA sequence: TGTGCCAGCTCACCCAAAGGCTACGAGGGGGAGTTCTTT. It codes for CASSPKGYEGEFF. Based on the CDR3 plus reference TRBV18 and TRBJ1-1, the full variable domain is NAGVMQNPRHLVRRRGQEARLRCSPMKGHSHVYWYRQLPEEGLKFMVYLQKENIIDESGMPKERFSAEFPKEGPSILRIQQVVRGDSAAYFCASSPKGYEGEFFGQGTRLTVV.